The next 5 T cell receptor beta chains were all read from a single sample in a study of blood T cell repertoires in COVID-19. The table came from immunoSEQ multiplex PCR; TCRdb's copy has only in-frame clones and leaves some out. The repertoire has about 24,000 clones, about four fifths of them found once; the top ten carry more than 6.5%. The sample was peripheral blood. The receptor source for this set is a man in his fifties or sixties with COVID-19, enrolled during active disease.

This chain uses TRBV28 with TRBJ2-7; TRBD1 matches 8 bases. The CDR3 sequence is 15 residues long. The V gene end was trimmed by 6 bases and the J gene end by 1 base; junction bases not matched to a gene: 8. Per the germline V gene, CDR1 is MDHEN and CDR2 is SYDVKM. Here the CDR3 reads CASRSQGANSYEQYF. The CDR3 bases are TGTGCCAGCAGATCCCAGGGGGCGAATTCCTACGAGCAGTACTTC.

This clone was detected once. This CDR3 reads CASRPGGLSSTDTQYF. The CDR3 region has the DNA TGTGCCAGCAGGCCGGGGGGTCTCTCGAGCACAGATACGCAGTATTTT. The rearrangement links TRBV5-6 to TRBJ2-3; 7 bases are a match to TRBD2. The CDR3 runs to 16 residues. Germline V CDR1 and CDR2: SGHDT, YYEEEE. The V and J ends lost 5 bases and 0 bases, in that order; junction bases with no gene match: 9.

This clone came up a few times. This rearrangement joins TRBV6-5 to TRBJ1-6; 7 positions agree with TRBD1. CDR1 MNHEY and CDR2 SVGAGI come from the germline V gene. After removal of 2 bases from V and 9 bases from J, the junction contained 10 bases not matched to a gene. The CDR3 runs 16 residues. In DNA, the CDR3 is TGTGCCAGCAGTTACCGGCAGGGGGGTATGGGTTCACCCCTCCACTTT. This gives the protein CASSYRQGGMGSPLHF.

The chain joins TRBV5-6 to TRBJ2-1, with TRBD1 identical over 9 bases. J gave up 3 bases and V 5 bases, and 6 bases lay outside the gene matches. Germline CDR1 reads SGHDT; CDR2 reads YYEEEE. The CDR3 runs to 15 residues. The CDR3: CASSLRDRVYNEQFF. The CDR3 DNA sequence: TGTGCCAGCAGTCTCCGGGACAGGGTCTACAATGAGCAGTTCTTC.

V and J are TRBV10-2 and TRBJ2-7, with 7 bases matching TRBD2. Per germline, CDR1 WSHSY and CDR2 SAAADI. The trim removed 6 bases at V and 7 bases at J, leaving 6 bases unmatched. The CDR3 consists of 12 residues. The CDR3 loop is CASSGPGREQYF. The CDR3 DNA is TGCGCCAGCAGCGGGCCCGGGAGGGAGCAGTACTTC.